These 19 T cell receptor beta chains were all obtained from the same sample, sequenced in a study of regulatory T cells in long-lasting Graves disease. Arm-PCR of CDR3 regions and iRepertoire HTBI primers were the basis on which TCR beta libraries were built. TCRdb recomputed calls from the multiplex PCR reads with MiXCR, one row per CDR3 protein. The repertoire holds roughly 610,000 distinct CDR3 sequences, with about 16% as singletons. Time point described: newly diagnosed GD, antithyroid drugs for less than 3 months. Construction of the TCR library relied on RNA isolated from PBMCs. The same sample was also studied in work on T cells in Graves' hyperthyroidism and ophthalmopathy.

The sequencing here drew on peripheral blood mononuclear cells (PBMCs), taken at new diagnosis, from a patient treated with antithyroid drugs. The source is a man aged 18 to 29 with Graves disease.

This chain links TRBV3-1 with TRBJ1-1, with no clear D. Trimming removed 1 base from V and 1 base from J, with 7 bases in between. The CDR3 runs 14 residues. The germline gives CDR1 LGHDT, CDR2 YNNKEL (reference sequence). CDR3 loop: CASSQGGSNTEAFF. DNA for the CDR3: TGTGCCAGCAGCCAAGGAGGCTCGAACACTGAAGCTTTCTTT.

This clonotype was observed at least ten times. The V and J genes are TRBV7-9 and TRBJ2-1; the match to TRBD2 covers 13 bases. J gave up 8 bases and V 2 bases, and 3 bases lay outside the gene matches. Germline CDR1 reads SEHNR; CDR2 reads FQNEAQ (reference sequence). This CDR3 has 15 amino acids. The CDR3 here is CASSLTSGRAYEQFF. As DNA, the CDR3 is TGTGCCAGCAGCTTAACTAGCGGGAGGGCCTATGAGCAGTTCTTC.

The chain is built from TRBV27 and TRBJ1-5; D is uncertain. This CDR3 contains 15 residues. Germline V gene lookup returns CDR1 MNHEY and CDR2 SMNVEV (reference sequence). V was cut by 5 bases and J by 4 bases, with 15 bases left in between. CDR3 coding DNA: TGTGCCAGCAGTCCAATCGCTCCTATGAATCAGCCCCAGCATTTT. Translated, it gives CASSPIAPMNQPQHF.

This clonotype was recorded at least ten times. V is TRBV12-3 or TRBV12-4 and J is TRBJ2-1, with 8 bases lining up with TRBD2. The ends lost 3 bases at V and 5 bases at J; junction bases unmatched: 3. This CDR3 comprises 14 residues. CDR3 loop: CASSFSGENNEQFF. The CDR3 region has the DNA TGTGCCAGCAGTTTTAGCGGGGAGAACAATGAGCAGTTCTTC.

The V gene is TRBV6-6, the J gene TRBJ2-1, with no clear D. In germline, CDR1 is MNHNY, CDR2 SVGAGI (reference sequence). V was trimmed by 0 bases and J by 2 bases, leaving 14 bases between them. The CDR3 runs 17 residues. The CDR3 bases are TGTGCCAGCAGTTACTCGAGGCTCCACGGCCCCTACAATGAGCAGTTCTTC. Its protein is CASSYSRLHGPYNEQFF.

This clonotype has at least ten counts. V usage is TRBV7-9 and J usage is TRBJ2-7, with D perhaps matching TRBD1 (6 bases). The germline V gene encodes CDR1 SEHNR and CDR2 FQNEAQ (reference sequence). CDR3 size: 12 residues. Between the trimmed V and J ends, which lost 6 bases and 6 bases, there was a span of 12 bases. The CDR3 DNA sequence: TGTGCCAGCAGTTTGACAGGCTTCGAGCAGTACTTC. It codes for CASSLTGFEQYF.

Regarding this clonotype: The junction differs from germline at one of its ends, possibly a read error. The rearrangement links TRBV5-1 to TRBJ2-7; D gene uncertain. The CDR3 is made up of 15 amino acids. Per the germline V gene, CDR1 is SGHRS and CDR2 is YFSETQ. As DNA, the CDR3 is TGTGCCAGCAGCTTAACTCCGGACCGCGCCTACGAGCAGTACTTC. This codes for CASSLTPDRAYEQYF. The whole variable domain, filled in from reference TRBV5-1 and TRBJ2-7, reads KAGVTQTPRYLIKTRGQQVTLSCSPISGHRSVSWYQQTPGQGLQFLFEYFSETQRNKGNFPGRFSGRQFSNSRSEMNVSTLELGDSALYLCASSLTPDRAYEQYFGPGTRLTVT.

The V gene is TRBV30, the J gene TRBJ2-5; D uncertain. This CDR3 is 10 amino acids long. The V and J ends lost 5 bases and 5 bases respectively, with 6 bases between them. Germline V gives CDR1 GTSNPN, CDR2 SVGIG (reference sequence). CDR3 sequence (DNA): TGTGCCTGGGACCGGGAGACCCAGTACTTC. Protein product: CAWDRETQYF.

This clonotype has more than one count but fewer than ten. This chain joins TRBV6-2 or TRBV6-3 and TRBJ2-7; D is tentatively TRBD1 or TRBD2 (6 bases each). CDR3 size: 14 residues. Germline V gene lookup returns CDR1 MNHEY and CDR2 SVGEGT. V gave up 6 bases and J gave up 5 bases, with 17 bases separating them. CDR3 in DNA: TGTGCCAGCAGCAACAGCGGAGGGGGGAACGAGCAGTACTTC. Its translation: CASSNSGGGNEQYF.

This clonotype has a handful of counts. One junction end does not reproduce the germline sequence, and a read error may be involved. The rearrangement links TRBV2 to TRBJ2-5; D perhaps matches TRBD1 (6 bases). Germline V CDR1 and CDR2: SNHLY, FYNNEI. There are 13 residues in the CDR3. The CDR3 coding sequence is TGTGCCAGCAGGGGGGACATGTACTCCCCCACTCCCTTC. It translates to CASRGDMYSPTPF.

This clonotype was recorded once. It differs at one base from a far larger clone, so likely a read error. The chain combines TRBV27 with TRBJ2-5; 9 bases align to TRBD1. Losses at the gene ends were 5 bases for V and 4 bases for J; bases not matched to a gene: 5. Germline V gene data show CDR1 as MNHEY and CDR2 as SMNVEV (reference sequence). The CDR3 sequence is 14 residues long. CDR3 in DNA: TGTGCCAGCAGTGACCCGACAGGGGGAGAGACCCAGTACTTC. As protein: CASSDPTGGETQYF.

This clonotype has ten or more counts. The gene calls are TRBV12-3 or TRBV12-4 and TRBJ2-7; D gene unclear. V was cut by 2 bases and J by 5 bases, with 10 bases left in between. CDR3 size: 13 residues. The CDR3 loop reads CASSLLRPDEQYF. CDR3 nucleotide sequence: TGTGCCAGCAGTTTACTACGACCAGACGAGCAGTACTTC.

As to this clonotype: Given a much more abundant clone one base away, this may be a read error. This chain connects TRBV5-1 to TRBJ2-3, with TRBD1 identical over 9 bases. V dropped 7 bases and J dropped 4; count of bases not matched to a gene: 7. The length of the CDR3 is 14 residues. In germline, CDR1 is SGHRS, CDR2 YFSETQ. CDR3 DNA sequence: TGCGCCAGCGGCGCGGACAGGGGCGCAGATACGCAGTATTTT. It translates to CASGADRGADTQYF.

A remark on this clonotype: At one end, the junction sequence differs from germline, possibly due to a read error. The chain uses TRBV3-1 and TRBJ2-7; tentative D call: TRBD1 (5 bases). This CDR3 spans 13 amino acids. Germline CDR1 reads LGHDT; CDR2 reads YNNKEL (reference sequence). CDR3 nucleotide sequence: TGTGCCAGCAGCCCGACAGTCTGGTACGAGCAGCACTTC. It yields the protein CASSPTVWYEQHF.

In its sample, this clonotype was seen a few times. CDR3 coding DNA: TGTGCCAGCAGCTTAGCGTTCAATGAAGCTTTCTTT. It translates to CASSLAFNEAFF. The V and J genes are TRBV7-9 and TRBJ1-1; no clear D. This CDR3 has 12 amino acids. Trimming took 0 bases from V and 7 from J, leaving 6 bases between them. The germline CDR1 and CDR2 sequences are SEHNR and FQNEAQ (reference sequence).

This clonotype was found a few times. The chain carries TRBV13 and TRBJ2-1; the match to TRBD2 covers 11 bases. CDR3 length equals 14 residues. Germline values: CDR1 PRHDT, CDR2 FYEKMQ (reference sequence). V was clipped by 4 bases and J by 5 bases; unmatched bases: 1. CDR3 sequence (DNA): TGTGCCAGCAGCTCTAGCGGGAGGAACAATGAGCAGTTCTTC. This translates into CASSSSGRNNEQFF.

This clonotype was recorded at least ten times. The chain employs TRBV5-1 and TRBJ1-1, with D perhaps TRBD1 (5 bases). The CDR3 has 16 amino acids. V lost 0 bases and J lost 0, with 12 bases in between. The germline V gene encodes CDR1 SGHRS and CDR2 YFSETQ. DNA for the CDR3: TGCGCCAGCAGCTTGGGTGCCGGGACGTTGAACACTGAAGCTTTCTTT. Its protein product is CASSLGAGTLNTEAFF.

This clonotype was observed at least ten times. The chain carries TRBV12-3 or TRBV12-4 and TRBJ2-1; D is perhaps TRBD2 (5 bases). The CDR3 is made up of 13 amino acids. The V and J ends lost 7 bases and 5 bases respectively, with 12 bases between them. CDR3 protein: CASTPAGNNEQFF. The CDR3 DNA is TGTGCCAGCACCCCTGCCGGGAACAATGAGCAGTTCTTC.

This clonotype has only a few counts. J is TRBJ1-3 and V is TRBV12-3 or TRBV12-4; D is unclear. The ends were cut back, 2 bases at V and 1 base at J, with 9 bases in the middle. This CDR3 has 15 residues. This chain's CDR3 is CASSLMETSGNTIYF. The DNA of the CDR3 is TGTGCCAGCAGTTTAATGGAAACTTCTGGAAACACCATATATTTT.